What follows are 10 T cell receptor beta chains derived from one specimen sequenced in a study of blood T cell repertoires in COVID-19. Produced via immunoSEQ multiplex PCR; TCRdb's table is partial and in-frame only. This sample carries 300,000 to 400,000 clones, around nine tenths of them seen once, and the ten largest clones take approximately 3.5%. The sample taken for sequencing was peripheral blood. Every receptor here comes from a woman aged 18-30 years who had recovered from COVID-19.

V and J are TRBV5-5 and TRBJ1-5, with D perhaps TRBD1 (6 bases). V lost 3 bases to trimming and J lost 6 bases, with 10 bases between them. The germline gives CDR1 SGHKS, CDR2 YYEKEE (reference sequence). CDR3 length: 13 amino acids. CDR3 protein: CASSWTVGQPQHF. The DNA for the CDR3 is TGTGCCAGCAGCTGGACAGTCGGTCAGCCCCAGCATTTT.

The CDR3 bases are TGTGGTTGTCGAACTTTCTATGGCTACACCTTC. It encodes CGCRTFYGYTF. V gene TRBV30 combines with J gene TRBJ1-2; no clear D. The CDR3 consists of 11 residues. Germline V gene data show CDR1 as GTSNPN and CDR2 as SVGIG (reference sequence).

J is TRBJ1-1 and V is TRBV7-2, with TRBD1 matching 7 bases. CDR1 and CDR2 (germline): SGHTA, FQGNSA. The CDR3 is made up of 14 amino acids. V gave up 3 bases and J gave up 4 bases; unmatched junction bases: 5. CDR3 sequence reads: CASSFDRVTTEAFF. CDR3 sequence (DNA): TGTGCCAGCAGCTTCGACAGGGTCACCACTGAAGCTTTCTTT.

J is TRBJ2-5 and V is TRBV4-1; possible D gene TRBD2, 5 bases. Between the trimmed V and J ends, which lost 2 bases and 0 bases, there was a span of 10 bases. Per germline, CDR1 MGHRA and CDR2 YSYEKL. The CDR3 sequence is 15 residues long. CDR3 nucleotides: TGCGCCAGCAGCCAACCCGAGGAGGACCAAGAGACCCAGTACTTC. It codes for CASSQPEEDQETQYF.

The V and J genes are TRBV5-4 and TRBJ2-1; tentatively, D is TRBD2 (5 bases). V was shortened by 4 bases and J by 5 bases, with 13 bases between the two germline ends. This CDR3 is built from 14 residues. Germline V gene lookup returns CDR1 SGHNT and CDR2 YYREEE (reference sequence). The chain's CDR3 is CASSDEVGDNEQFF. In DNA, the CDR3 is TGTGCCAGCAGCGACGAGGTGGGAGACAATGAGCAGTTCTTC.

For the CDR3, the DNA is TGTGCCATCAGTGGGCCGGGACAGGGTCGGACAGATACGCAGTATTTT. This translates into CAISGPGQGRTDTQYF. The chain is built from TRBV10-3 and TRBJ2-3; 9 nucleotides align to TRBD1. The CDR3 is 16 residues long. After removal of 4 bases from V and 3 bases from J, the junction contained 8 bases not matched to a gene. The germline V gene encodes CDR1 ENHRY and CDR2 SYGVKD.

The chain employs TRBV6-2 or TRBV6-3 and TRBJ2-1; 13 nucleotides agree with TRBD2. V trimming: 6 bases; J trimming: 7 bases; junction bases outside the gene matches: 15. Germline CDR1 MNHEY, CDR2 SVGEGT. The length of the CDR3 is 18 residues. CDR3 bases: TGTGCCAGCAGCCGCAGAAGACTAGCGGGAGGAGAATTGAATGAGCAGTTCTTC. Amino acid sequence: CASSRRRLAGGELNEQFF.

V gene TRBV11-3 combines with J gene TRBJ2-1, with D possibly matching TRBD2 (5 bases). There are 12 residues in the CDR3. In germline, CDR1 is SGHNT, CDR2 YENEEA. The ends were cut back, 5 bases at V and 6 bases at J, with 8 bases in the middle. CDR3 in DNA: TGTGCCAGCAGCCGACGGGGCAATGAGCAGTTCTTC. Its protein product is CASSRRGNEQFF.

CDR3 DNA sequence: TGCAGCGTTGAGACTAGCGGAGAGAGCACAGATACGCAGTATTTT. Its protein product is CSVETSGESTDTQYF. The rearrangement links TRBV29-1 to TRBJ2-3; 9 nucleotides align to TRBD2. Trimming at V came to 3 bases and at J to 0 bases, leaving 4 bases not matched to a gene. Per the germline V gene, CDR1 is SQVTM and CDR2 is ANQGSEA. This CDR3 spans 15 amino acids.

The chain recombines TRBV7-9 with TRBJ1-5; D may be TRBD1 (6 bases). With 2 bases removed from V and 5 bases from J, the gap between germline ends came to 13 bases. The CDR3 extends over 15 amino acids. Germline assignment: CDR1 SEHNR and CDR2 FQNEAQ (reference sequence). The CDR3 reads CASSLFAGADQPQHF. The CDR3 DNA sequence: TGTGCCAGCAGCTTATTCGCAGGGGCCGATCAGCCCCAGCATTTT.